Here is one TCR beta chain with its context. This entry is derived from a study of blood T cell repertoires in COVID-19. Some clones are missing from TCRdb's copy, which holds only in-frame ones; the method was immunoSEQ multiplex PCR. The repertoire holds about 240,000 clones, with approximately 86% as singletons. The TCR comes from a human donor in a cohort sampled during active COVID-19. Sequencing input: peripheral blood.

The CDR3 DNA is TGTGCCATCAGTCCTAAGGGGGAGACCCAGTACTTC. Translated: CAISPKGETQYF. The rearrangement uses TRBV10-3 and TRBJ2-5, with D possibly TRBD1 on 5 matching bases. The CDR3 totals 12 residues. Trimming pared 5 bases from V and 5 bases from J, leaving 9 bases between. Germline V gene sequence: CDR1 ENHRY, CDR2 SYGVKD.